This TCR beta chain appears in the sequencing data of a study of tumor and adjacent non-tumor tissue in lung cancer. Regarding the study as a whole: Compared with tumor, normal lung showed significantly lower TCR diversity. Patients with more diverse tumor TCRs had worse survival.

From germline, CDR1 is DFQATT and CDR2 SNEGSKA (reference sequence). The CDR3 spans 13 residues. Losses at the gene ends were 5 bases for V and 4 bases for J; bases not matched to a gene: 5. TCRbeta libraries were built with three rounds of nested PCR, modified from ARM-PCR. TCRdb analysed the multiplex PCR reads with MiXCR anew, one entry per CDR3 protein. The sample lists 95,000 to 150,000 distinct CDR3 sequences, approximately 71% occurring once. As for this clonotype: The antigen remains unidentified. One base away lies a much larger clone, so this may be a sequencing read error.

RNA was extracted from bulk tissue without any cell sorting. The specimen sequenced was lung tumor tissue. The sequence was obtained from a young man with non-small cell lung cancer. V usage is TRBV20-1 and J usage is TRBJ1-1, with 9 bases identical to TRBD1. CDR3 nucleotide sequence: TGCAGTGCTCGGACAGGGGATCCCACTGAAGCTTTCTTT. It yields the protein CSARTGDPTEAFF.